The source of this T cell receptor beta chain is a study of blood T cell repertoires in COVID-19. Study-wide background: Acute and convalescent COVID-19 specimens originated in the United States, Italy and Spain. Sources were T cells, B-cell-depleted T cells, or PBMCs; the material itself was cDNA or gDNA.

Original processing notes: Nucleated cell counts were estimated from reference gene primer amplification. Using immunoSEQ multiplex PCR, the repertoire was profiled, and TCRdb retains in-frame clones only, with some absent. V and J calls and clone size are copied from that table; D and trimming were computed from the DNA. The data hold 300,000 to 350,000 clones, with around nine tenths observed a single time. CDR3 length: 16 residues. Trimming removed 4 bases at V and 1 base at J, with 14 bases between. Germline V gives CDR1 SNHLY, CDR2 FYNNEI. Seattle patient enrollment occurred during active infection, with longitudinal follow-up thereafter.

The V gene is TRBV2, the J gene TRBJ1-5; weak D call: TRBD1 (5 bases). This clonotype was obtained from a woman aged 25 to 39 with COVID-19, enrolled during active disease. Sequenced: peripheral blood. The CDR3 nucleotides read TGTGCCAGCAGTGTAGGAGGGGTGAACAGCAATCAGCCCCAGCATTTT. Translated: CASSVGGVNSNQPQHF.